These 4 T cell receptor beta chains share one sample of origin, sequenced in a study of cytomegalovirus exposure and HLA in healthy donors. Measured with immunoSEQ multiplex PCR; TCRdb has only the in-frame clones, and not every one. This sample has 120,000 or so clones, with more than 70% found just once. The sample consisted of PBMCs. These receptors were obtained from a woman aged 18-35 years in good health and CMV-seronegative.

The chain recombines TRBV15 with TRBJ2-7, with 7 bases that match TRBD1. Germline trimming cut 4 bases from V and 3 bases from J; bases unmatched to any gene: 9. Germline assignment: CDR1 LNHNV and CDR2 YYDKDF (reference sequence). The CDR3 runs 15 residues. The CDR3 here is CATSKKQGSLYEQYF. CDR3 bases: TGTGCCACCAGCAAAAAACAGGGGTCCCTCTACGAGCAGTACTTC.

The chain employs TRBV5-1 and TRBJ2-3, with 13 nucleotides matching TRBD2. Unmatched junction bases numbered 9, after V lost 3 bases and J lost 5 bases. Germline V lookup: CDR1 SGHRS, CDR2 YFSETQ. The CDR3 covers 17 residues. CDR3 residues: CASSSPGLAGWRDTQYF. The CDR3 bases are TGCGCCAGCAGCTCCCCGGGACTAGCGGGATGGAGAGATACGCAGTATTTT.

This clone showed up just a few times. CDR3 in amino acids: CASSSGTARNEKLFF. The CDR3 coding sequence is TGTGCCAGCAGTTCAGGGACAGCCCGTAATGAAAAACTGTTTTTT. V usage is TRBV6-5 and J usage is TRBJ1-4; 7 bases agree with TRBD1. Germline assignment: CDR1 MNHEY and CDR2 SVGAGI. Trimming cost V 4 bases and J 4 bases; bases outside gene matches: 6. This CDR3 comprises 15 residues.

This chain connects TRBV5-6 to TRBJ1-3; D is ambiguous. V was pared by 1 base and J by 4 bases, with 6 bases between. The length of the CDR3 is 13 residues. CDR1 SGHDT and CDR2 YYEEEE come from the germline V gene. CDR3 region: CASSLSLGNTIYF. CDR3 coding DNA: TGTGCCAGCAGCTTGTCTCTCGGAAACACCATATATTTT.